The rows below give T cell receptor beta chains drawn from one sample of a study of blood T cell repertoires in COVID-19. The protocol was immunoSEQ multiplex PCR, while the TCRdb copy is restricted to in-frame clones and leaves out a portion. The sample has roughly 200,000 clones, 80% to 90% seen once. Sequenced input: peripheral blood. The receptors here all came from a man between 60 and 75 years old who had recovered from COVID-19. Both conserved end residues are part of each CDR3. Fields, in order: J gene, V gene, CDR3 protein.

j_gene: TRBJ2-1; v_gene: TRBV6-2/TRBV6-3; CDR3aa: CASSPFGSGRNEQFF
j_gene: TRBJ1-3; v_gene: TRBV5-6; CDR3aa: CASSLLGRQDSGNTIYF
j_gene: TRBJ2-3; v_gene: TRBV15; CDR3aa: CATSRASGTSGRTDTQYF
j_gene: TRBJ2-3; v_gene: TRBV28; CDR3aa: CASSSPRRGITDTQYF
j_gene: TRBJ2-5; v_gene: TRBV5-1; CDR3aa: CASSLGTEQETQYF
j_gene: TRBJ1-1; v_gene: TRBV6-6; CDR3aa: CASSYSRSPEAFF
j_gene: TRBJ2-1; v_gene: TRBV10-3; CDR3aa: CAISEPASNDEQFF
j_gene: TRBJ2-3; v_gene: TRBV9; CDR3aa: CASSASFSDTQYF
j_gene: TRBJ1-5; v_gene: TRBV19; CDR3aa: CASSPSGGPPQPQHF
j_gene: TRBJ2-7; v_gene: TRBV5-6; CDR3aa: CASSRQSYEQYF
j_gene: TRBJ1-5; v_gene: TRBV7-2; CDR3aa: CASSPQQGSNQPQHF
j_gene: TRBJ1-4; v_gene: TRBV4-3; CDR3aa: CASSQERGSGAEKLFF
j_gene: TRBJ2-7; v_gene: TRBV25-1; CDR3aa: CASSVGAISYEQYF
j_gene: TRBJ2-2; v_gene: TRBV5-1; CDR3aa: CASSRGTGGTGELFF
j_gene: TRBJ2-3; v_gene: TRBV5-1; CDR3aa: CASSLGGQGKSTDTQYF
j_gene: TRBJ2-4; v_gene: TRBV12-5; CDR3aa: CASGLVHGTGGAVDIQYF
j_gene: TRBJ2-5; v_gene: TRBV6-1; CDR3aa: CASSEVRGSGAQETQYF
j_gene: TRBJ2-3; v_gene: TRBV3-1/TRBV3-2; CDR3aa: CASSPYQGQGDTQYF
j_gene: TRBJ2-7; v_gene: TRBV9; CDR3aa: CASSVGQYSSYEQYF
j_gene: TRBJ2-7; v_gene: TRBV18; CDR3aa: CASSRQGNAYEQYF
j_gene: TRBJ2-1; v_gene: TRBV5-1; CDR3aa: CASSLRTSGYTSYNEQFF
j_gene: TRBJ2-1; v_gene: TRBV15; CDR3aa: CATSPQPGEGSYNEQFF
j_gene: TRBJ2-5; v_gene: TRBV4-2; CDR3aa: CASSQGATSGGPRETQYF